This T cell receptor (beta chain) was recorded in a study of cytomegalovirus exposure and HLA in healthy donors (dated by TCRdb to about 2017). With respect to the entire study: An earlier analysis of some 600 of the donors reported 276 Gb of sequence data and 117 million unique TCR beta sequences obtained from about 180 million T cells. Donor age, sex, ethnicity and CMV serostatus were compiled alongside the repertoire data. The study aimed to test whether cataloging public T cell receptors could reveal signatures of past pathogen exposure. A separate validation cohort of about 110 different subjects was used in addition to the roughly 620-subject first cohort. Of the approximately 370 genotyped donors, 81% were placed in the genetic ancestry cluster associated with self-reported Caucasian donors. Because of strong linkage in the cohort, five DR-DQ haplotypes were treated as single units for association and clustering. All discovery cohort repertoires had been generated on a single sequencing platform. Among around 400 genotyped donors of the cohort, an average of approximately 220,000 unique TCR beta nucleotide sequences was sequenced per donor, of which about 18% were non-productive. High-throughput TCR immunosequencing, statistical association of individual TCRs with disease status, and machine learning were combined to predict cytomegalovirus infection status. In a later genetic analysis, genome-wide SNP genotypes for about three fifths of the roughly 670 donors were used, and that subset was treated as a discovery cohort. HLA typing included class I and class II loci at four-digit resolution. An early release that covered about 600 HLA-typed donors contained approximately 300 gigabases of sequencing data and 85 million to 100 million unique TCR sequences. Typing coverage varied by locus: about 620-640 donors for A, B, C, DRB1 and DQB1; about 520 for DQA1; about 600 for DPA1; some 470 for DPB1. The later analysis used no new phenotypic data to find candidate immune exposures, relying instead on TCR beta sequences and their occurrence across donors. In an earlier analysis of 587 of the donors, high-throughput TCR beta sequencing was used to judge whether each TCR beta V gene segment behaved as functional or pseudogenic. Using immunosequencing, the study profiled T cell repertoires from fewer than 700 subjects and related those repertoires to cytomegalovirus serostatus. In a later analysis, previously published TCR beta repertoires from some 640 donors were re-analyzed and high-resolution HLA genotyping was added so that TCR occurrence patterns could be studied.

What the research found in general, with its limitations: The study gave a list of some 150 TCR beta chains associated with cytomegalovirus. According to a later analysis, most CMV-associated TCR beta chains appeared to be HLA-restricted, and the HLA associations seemed to be driven largely by CMV exposure. The authors suggested that the approach could potentially be generalized to other disease states and immunological phenotypes. In an earlier analysis of more than 450 of the donors, most TCR beta V segments were observed in productive rearrangements about 87% or about 30% of the time, broadly matching IMGT annotations. In a later analysis, HLA-associated TCR beta chains were found to be more clonally expanded and to have lower generation probabilities than equally common non-associated chains. Compared with the 666-donor mean, donors in an Asian-associated ancestry cluster had fewer N-insertions in productive TCRs, according to a later genetic analysis. A group of highly shared sequence variants was considered likely to be a technical artifact of the sequencing pipeline. Correlated functional status among segregating V segments might reflect linkage disequilibrium, but an unknown experimental factor could not be ruled out. A later genetic analysis associated a missense DCLRE1C variant with V-gene and J-gene trimming of TCR beta chains, and an independent cohort replicated the association. HLA typing was unavailable for some donors at each locus, so association tests used only the typed subset. A further reported finding was that TCR beta sequences accurately predicted the HLA-A and HLA-B alleles for most subjects in the first cohort. A later analysis reported that several top co-occurrence clusters appeared linked to parvovirus B19, influenza, CMV and Epstein-Barr virus. When HLA alleles, especially DR and DQ, strongly co-occurred, TCR associations were difficult to assign to individual alleles. A later analysis found that TCR association rates varied across HLA loci, with DRB1 alleles showing the most associated TCRs and HLA-C alleles the fewest. Some IMGT-functional V segments, including TRBV6-2 and TRBV6-3, could not be distinguished by the 87-base-pair reads and were therefore excluded. Cytomegalovirus status was reported to be diagnosed by the classifier with high specificity and sensitivity in both the original and validation cohorts. Most TCR sequences were observed very rarely across donors, whereas some public TCRs were present in many individuals. The earlier analysis of around 600 of the donors excluded over 15 rarely observed V segments, including chromosome 9 orphons, because counts were too low. Roughly uniform sequencing depth across donors was assumed in presence/absence analyses, although this assumption may not hold. In vitro tests confirmed that a few of the cytomegalovirus-associated TCR beta chains recognize cytomegalovirus antigens. In a later analysis, over 15,000 TCR beta sequences were associated with specific HLA alleles at a false discovery rate of 0.05. CMV serostatus was the only immune exposure information available for the cohort. Only TCR beta chains were sequenced in this cohort, and the absence of alpha or paired-chain data limited detectable features.

For this clone: Its antigen is still unknown. Base-call qualities are not available, and no considerably larger clone is one nucleotide away.

In total, approximately 610 healthy bone marrow donors made up the cohort. Cohort members were all nominally healthy when sampled, although unrecorded immune exposures were likely present. The donor was CMV seronegative and was included in the group of under 450 seronegative cohort members. Every donor gave a peripheral blood sample, and the peripheral blood mononuclear cells from that sample were used for TCR beta sequencing. The Qiagen DNeasy Blood Extraction Kit was used to extract genomic DNA from the blood cell samples. The CDR1 and CDR2 encoded by the germline V gene are SGHRS and YFSETQ. The CDR3 holds 14 amino acids from the cysteine to the phenylalanine. The DNA shown is the 42-base CDR3, in frame from base 1. V and J lose 3 bases and 5 bases, and a span of 9 bases separates them. The library came from the immunoSEQ multiplex PCR assay. A mixture of 60 forward primers for TCR Vbeta segments and 13 reverse primers for TCR Jbeta segments was used in the multiplex PCR. A multiplex PCR assay on genomic DNA amplified the CDR3 region of rearranged TCR beta genes. The Illumina HiSeq System was used to sequence the amplified TCR beta libraries as 87-base-pair reads. The original methods were these. In a later analysis, about 80 million unique TCR beta chains were counted across the roughly 610 repertoires, and roughly 11 million of these chains were shared by at least two donors. A nearest-neighbor algorithm error-corrected the raw reads and collapsed the reads into unique sequences, merging closely related sequences to remove PCR and sequencing errors. V, D and J gene segments were assigned by aligning CDR3 sequences to IMGT reference sequences. For a sequence to be retained, a match of at least six nucleotides was required to both a V gene segment and a J gene segment. Rearrangements were classified as productive when the CDR3 lacked stop codons and remained in frame with V and J, and all other rearrangements were classified as non-productive. CDR3 was defined by IMGT convention, running from the second conserved V-encoded cysteine to the conserved J-encoded phenylalanine. Sequences without an unambiguous match to a single V gene segment were excluded from the earlier analysis of about 630 of the donors. In an earlier analysis of a few hundred of the donors, V segments were called functional above 56.7% productive rearrangements and were called segregating when the between-donor standard deviation exceeded 5%. A statistical classification framework was developed to diagnose cytomegalovirus status using the catalog of TCR beta chain sequences. In a later analysis, V and J genes were assigned by comparing TCR nucleotide sequences against IMGT/GENE-DB human TR gene sequences. In a later analysis, CDR3 sequences and most-parsimonious VDJ recombination scenarios were assigned using the TCRdist pipeline. In a later analysis, each TCR beta chain was defined by its CDR3 amino acid sequence together with its V-gene family, and reads without a unique V-gene family were excluded. A later analysis removed 500 to 600 highly shared, low-generation-probability nucleotide sequences to deal with suspected cross-contamination and a sequencing artifact. In a later analysis, a clonal expansion index for each public chain was calculated from normalized within-repertoire ranks of inferred template counts. Generation probabilities in a later analysis came from a VDJ recombination model fitted to out-of-frame rearrangements, and those results were checked against IGoR. A later analysis scored TCR-TCR, TCR-HLA and TCR-CMV co-occurrence with hypergeometric tests, applying a repertoire-size bias correction to TCR pairs. To estimate false discovery rates, a later analysis permuted the HLA or CMV assignments 20 times. A later analysis grouped co-occurring TCRs with DBSCAN, adding TCRdist sequence similarity when clustering within HLA-allele-positive subsets. Repertoires with fewer than 30,000 or more than 120,000 public chains, plus five repertoires with anomalous nucleotide sharing, were excluded from co-occurrence clustering. TCRdb holds this immuneACCESS table with in-frame rearrangements only. Some clones are missing; in checked studies, unresolved V genes explain under half, and the rest has no known cause. V, J and clone size were drawn from that table, and D and trimming were deduced from the DNA. For this sample there are more than 85,000 clones; around 80% appear just once. The ten largest clones take up roughly 1.2% of the sample.

The sequence derives from a young woman in good health and CMV-seronegative. The chain is made from TRBV5-1 and TRBJ1-6, and possibly TRBD1, on 5 matching bases. Sequenced material: PBMCs. The CDR3 region reads CASSSGLHNSPLHF. The sequenced DNA: TGCGCCAGCAGCTCAGGGCTCCATAATTCACCCCTCCACTTT.